Below, 24 T cell receptor beta chains from the same sample are listed, as sequenced in a study of identical twins. TCRdb recomputed calls from the 5' RACE reads with MiXCR, one row per CDR3 protein. The sample lists hundreds of thousands of distinct CDR3 sequences, 7.1% occurring once. These data were also filed under a second study, of yellow fever vaccine responses in identical twins.

Sequencing used PBMCs. These receptor sequences come from a woman younger than 30 in good health.

This clonotype was seen a few times. The DNA of the CDR3 is TGTGCCAGCAGTTACTCGACAGCGGGTGAGGCCTACGAGCAGTACTTC. It codes for CASSYSTAGEAYEQYF. The chain couples TRBV6-5 to TRBJ2-7; D might be TRBD2 (6 bases). Trimming removed 0 bases at V and 2 bases at J, with 14 bases between. CDR3 size: 16 residues. Germline V CDR1 and CDR2: MNHEY, SVGAGI.

The chain couples TRBV20-1 to TRBJ2-1; 11 positions match TRBD2. The CDR3 loop spans 16 amino acids. V dropped 6 bases and J dropped 7; count of bases not matched to a gene: 14. Germline V gene lookup returns CDR1 DFQATT and CDR2 SNEGSKA (reference sequence). The CDR3 DNA follows: TGCAGTGCGGAGGGGAGGTTAGCGGGGGGGCCGAATGAGCAGTTCTTC. It encodes CSAEGRLAGGPNEQFF.

This clonotype was counted at least ten times. The chain carries TRBV12-3 or TRBV12-4 and TRBJ2-2; 8 positions match TRBD2. The junction had 11 bases not matched to a gene; V was cut back by 5 bases and J by 3 bases. The CDR3 is 17 residues long. The CDR3 DNA is TGTGCCAGCAGTCCAAACCCGACTAGCGTGTACACCGGGGAGCTGTTTTTT. The encoded protein is CASSPNPTSVYTGELFF.

The genes are TRBV4-1 and TRBJ2-7; D not resolved. The CDR3 spans 15 residues. Trimming cost V 5 bases and J 2 bases, with 16 bases left between them. Germline lookup yields CDR1 MGHRA and CDR2 YSYEKL. In DNA, the CDR3 is TGCGCCAGCAGCACCCTCCGGAATGGGGCCTACGAGCAGTACTTC. Translated: CASSTLRNGAYEQYF.

This clonotype was counted a few times. The genes are TRBV9 and TRBJ2-2; D is uncertain. Germline CDR1 is SGDLS and CDR2 is YYNGEE. Trimming took off 1 base at V and 1 base at J, with 5 bases between the two ends. The CDR3 runs 14 residues. CDR3 DNA: TGTGCCAGCAGCGTACTCGGGAACACCGGGGAGCTGTTTTTT. It codes for CASSVLGNTGELFF.

This clonotype was found many times. The rearrangement uses TRBV20-1 and TRBJ2-1; TRBD2 matches at 10 bases. Germline loops: CDR1 DFQATT, CDR2 SNEGSKA (reference sequence). This CDR3 contains 12 residues. CDR3 sequence reads: CSRGLAYNEQFF. CDR3 DNA: TGCAGCCGGGGACTAGCGTACAATGAGCAGTTCTTC.

CDR3 sequence reads: CATSEGADRASGSDTQYF. CDR3 DNA: TGTGCCACCAGTGAAGGAGCTGATAGAGCCTCCGGGTCAGATACGCAGTATTTT. This chain uses TRBV24-1 with TRBJ2-3; D unresolved. Trimming left V 4 bases short and J 4 bases short, with 23 bases between. From germline, CDR1 is KGHDR and CDR2 SFDVKD. CDR3 size: 18 residues.

This clonotype was seen only a few times. The rearrangement joins TRBV11-1 to TRBJ1-1; D unclear. The CDR3 spans 15 residues. Looked up from germline, CDR1 is SGHAT and CDR2 is FQDESV (reference sequence). The V end lost 5 bases, the J end lost 0 bases, and 13 bases lay between the germline ends. The CDR3 here is CASSPFEGMNTEAFF. The CDR3 nucleotides are TGTGCCAGCAGCCCCTTTGAAGGGATGAACACTGAAGCTTTCTTT. The whole variable domain, filled in from reference TRBV11-1 and TRBJ1-1, reads EAEVAQSPRYKITEKSQAVAFWCDPISGHATLYWYRQILGQGPELLVQFQDESVVDDSQLPKDRFSAERLKGVDSTLKIQPAELGDSAMYLCASSPFEGMNTEAFFGQGTRLTVV.

This clonotype was seen ten or more times. J is TRBJ2-1 and V is TRBV2; D assignment may be TRBD1 or TRBD2 (5 bases each). Germline V lookup: CDR1 SNHLY, CDR2 FYNNEI. V gave up 0 bases and J gave up 6 bases, with 6 bases separating them. The CDR3 is 13 amino acids. The CDR3: CASSEAGGNEQFF. The CDR3 DNA reads as TGTGCCAGCAGTGAAGCTGGGGGCAATGAGCAGTTCTTC.

The chain is built from TRBV7-8 and TRBJ2-2, with D possibly matching TRBD1 (6 bases). This CDR3 is 17 amino acids long. Trimming stripped 2 bases from V and 1 base from J, with 14 bases between. The germline CDR1 and CDR2 sequences are SGHVS and FQNEAQ. The CDR3 loop is CASSLTSGQLNTGELFF. The CDR3 coding sequence is TGTGCCAGCAGCTTAACGTCCGGACAGCTGAACACCGGGGAGCTGTTTTTT. The full variable domain, rest sourced from reference TRBV7-8 and TRBJ2-2, is GAGVSQSPRYKVAKRGQDVALRCDPISGHVSLFWYQQALGQGPEFLTYFQNEAQLDKSGLPSDRFFAERPEGSVSTLKIQRTQQEDSAVYLCASSLTSGQLNTGELFFGEGSRLTVL.

This clonotype was found many times. Written as DNA, the CDR3 is TGTGCCAGCAGTTTAAGAGGGGCAGAGACCCAGTACTTC. Protein: CASSLRGAETQYF. The gene calls are TRBV12-3 or TRBV12-4 and TRBJ2-5; either TRBD1 or TRBD2 may fit D (5 bases each). The CDR3 is 13 amino acids. Trimming left V 2 bases short and J 4 bases short, with 8 bases between.

This clonotype showed up many times. The rearrangement uses TRBV12-3 or TRBV12-4 and TRBJ1-2; 10 bases line up with TRBD1. Trimming at V came to 4 bases and at J to 7 bases, leaving 6 bases not matched to a gene. CDR3 length: 14 residues. The CDR3 DNA reads TGTGCCAGCAGTTCGACAGGGGGCCCTGCTGGCTACACCTTC. Translated, it gives CASSSTGGPAGYTF.

This clonotype has at least ten counts. The chain joins TRBV12-3 or TRBV12-4 to TRBJ2-2; TRBD2 aligns across 9 bases. The length of the CDR3 is 14 residues. J gave up 6 bases and V 6 bases, and 5 bases lay outside the gene matches. Here the CDR3 reads CASRGLAAAGELFF. DNA of the CDR3: TGTGCCAGCAGGGGACTAGCCGCGGCCGGGGAGCTGTTTTTT.

The table lists this clonotype with many counts. The chain couples TRBV20-1 to TRBJ2-3; weak D call: TRBD1 (6 bases). CDR3 length equals 17 residues. With 3 bases removed from V and 5 bases from J, the gap between germline ends came to 24 bases. The germline V gene encodes CDR1 DFQATT and CDR2 SNEGSKA (reference sequence). CDR3 loop: CSASLDRHLFGGDTQYF. The CDR3, as DNA: TGCAGTGCTAGCCTAGACAGGCACCTCTTTGGGGGAGATACGCAGTATTTT.

The V gene is TRBV7-9, the J gene TRBJ1-4; the D gene is possibly TRBD1 (5 bases). Trimming took off 10 bases at V and 8 bases at J, with 14 bases between the two ends. Per the germline V gene, CDR1 is SEHNR and CDR2 is FQNEAQ (reference sequence). The CDR3 length is 12 residues. The chain's CDR3 is CATSGTEEKLFF. In nucleotides, the CDR3 is TGTGCCACCTCCGGGACGGAGGAAAAACTGTTTTTT.

This chain links TRBV20-1 with TRBJ2-6; the D is unclear. CDR1 and CDR2 (germline): DFQATT, SNEGSKA (reference sequence). Trimming stripped 4 bases from V and 2 bases from J, with 6 bases between. This CDR3 has 13 residues. In DNA, the CDR3 is TGCAGTGCTAATCTAGCTGGGGCCAACGTCCTGACTTTC. It is translated as CSANLAGANVLTF.

The rearrangement uses TRBV11-3 and TRBJ1-1; TRBD1 aligns across 12 bases. The CDR3 totals 15 residues. V was clipped by 4 bases and J by 5 bases; unmatched bases: 5. Germline assignment: CDR1 SGHNT and CDR2 YENEEA. The CDR3, as DNA: TGTGCCAGCAGCTCCGGGACAGGGGGCCATACTGAAGCTTTCTTT. It is translated as CASSSGTGGHTEAFF.

In its sample, this clonotype was seen a few times. The CDR3 loop reads CASSDGTGPSTDTQYF. CDR3 DNA sequence: TGTGCCAGCAGTGATGGGACAGGGCCTAGCACAGATACGCAGTATTTT. The gene calls are TRBV2 and TRBJ2-3; 9 bases align to TRBD1. The CDR3 has 16 residues. Germline values: CDR1 SNHLY, CDR2 FYNNEI. J gave up 0 bases and V 3 bases, and 4 bases lay outside the gene matches. Filled out from reference TRBV2 and TRBJ2-3, the complete variable domain reads EPEVTQTPSHQVTQMGQEVILRCVPISNHLYFYWYRQILGQKVEFLVSFYNNEISEKSEIFDDQFSVERPDGSNFTLKIRSTKLEDSAMYFCASSDGTGPSTDTQYFGPGTRLTVL.

The chain couples TRBV29-1 to TRBJ2-7, with 9 positions matching TRBD2. The CDR3 covers 13 residues. The germline V gene encodes CDR1 SQVTM and CDR2 ANQGSEA. The J segment lost 4 bases and the V segment lost 2 bases, leaving 3 bases of the junction unmatched. The CDR3 here is CSVESGRKYEQYF. CDR3 bases: TGCAGCGTTGAAAGCGGGAGGAAATACGAGCAGTACTTC.

This clonotype was observed at least ten times. The gene calls are TRBV29-1 and TRBJ2-1; D not certain. The CDR3 contains 13 residues. The ends were cut back, 5 bases at V and 0 bases at J, with 8 bases in the middle. CDR1 and CDR2 from the germline V gene are SQVTM and ANQGSEA. Here the CDR3 DNA reads TGCAGCGTTCACGTACTCTCCTACAATGAGCAGTTCTTC. Translated, it gives CSVHVLSYNEQFF.

In DNA, the CDR3 is TGTGCCAGCAGCCCGGGACTCAAGTACCAAGAGACCCAGTACTTC. Encoded protein: CASSPGLKYQETQYF. The V and J genes are TRBV7-9 and TRBJ2-5, with D possibly matching TRBD2 (6 bases). V lost 5 bases to trimming and J lost 0 bases, with 13 bases between them. The germline V gene has CDR1 SEHNR and CDR2 FQNEAQ (reference sequence). This CDR3 has 15 residues.

This clonotype was seen many times. The genes are TRBV11-2 and TRBJ2-3; the match to TRBD1 covers 8 bases. The V gene's germline CDR1 is SGHAT and CDR2 FQNNGV. With 6 bases clipped from V and 3 bases from J, the junction kept 5 bases outside the gene matches. CDR3 length equals 14 residues. CDR3 amino acids: CASRSGGGTDTQYF. CDR3 sequence (DNA): TGTGCCAGCAGATCAGGGGGCGGGACAGATACGCAGTATTTT.

CDR3 residues: CASSQDLQGGTEAFF. The CDR3 nucleotides are TGTGCCAGCAGCCAAGATTTACAGGGGGGGACTGAAGCTTTCTTT. The chain couples TRBV4-2 to TRBJ1-1; 8 bases agree with TRBD1. With 0 bases clipped from V and 5 bases from J, the junction kept 5 bases outside the gene matches. Germline values: CDR1 LGHNA, CDR2 YNFKEQ. The CDR3 sequence is 15 residues long.

The chain recombines TRBV5-1 with TRBJ2-7; 15 nucleotides agree with TRBD2. The germline V gene encodes CDR1 SGHRS and CDR2 YFSETQ. CDR3 length: 16 residues. Germline trimming cut 7 bases from V and 6 bases from J; bases unmatched to any gene: 11. The CDR3 coding sequence is TGCGCCAGCTGGGACTGGACTAGCGGGAGGGCTGGCGAGCAGTACTTC. Residues: CASWDWTSGRAGEQYF.